This TCR beta chain originates from a study of blood T cell repertoires in COVID-19 (TCRdb year 2020). In terms of the full investigation: Collaborator samples came from the United States, Italy and Spain and covered acute and convalescent phases of COVID-19. The material from the prospective study consisted of cDNA or gDNA derived from T cells, B-cell-depleted T cells, or PBMCs. Subjects who had been exposed to COVID-19, were actively infected with it, or had recovered from it provided the deeply sampled blood TCRbeta repertoires that made up the dataset. The samples were drawn from two sources: the first 160 participants of the ongoing ImmuneRACE study, and 950 to 1,500 subjects contributed by 6 global collaborators. The repertoires were released in a freely available public database meant as a resource for research on the immune response to SARS-CoV-2. HLA class I and class II types, where available, came from metadata supplied by the sample provider rather than from assay-based typing. Nearly every sample came with metadata listing a de-identified subject ID, COVID-19 status, age in years and sex.

TCRbeta CDR3 regions were amplified from genomic DNA by means of the immunoSEQ Assay, a bias-controlled multiplex PCR. As for how the authors treated the data: The number of nucleated cells in each sample was estimated from the amplification of reference gene primers within the assay. To quantify the absolute abundance of each unique TCRbeta CDR3 rearrangement, sequence reads were collapsed and filtered. Productive Simpson clonality was computed per sample as the square root of Simpson's diversity index over productive rearrangements. TCRdb stores this immuneACCESS table with in-frame sequences only. Part of the clones is absent; in the studies checked, under half of the shortfall reflects unresolved V genes, and no reason is known for the rest. The D gene and trimming were derived from the DNA, and the V and J assignments and clone size from that table. This sample gives approximately 330,000 clones in total; around 92% of them show up just once. The ten top clones hold roughly a tenth of the sample.

Findings and caveats that apply to the study as a whole: Clinical and demographic metadata were provided uncurated, with the amount varying by source and participant.

The CDR3, from cysteine to phenylalanine, totals 12 residues. Left in the record is the CDR3 DNA by itself, 36 bases read in frame from the first base. From the germline V gene (reference sequence), CDR1 is LNHDA and CDR2 is SQIVND. The V and J ends are trimmed by 4 bases and 6 bases, leaving 6 bases between them. Participants in the prospective study were aged about 18 to 100 years, lived in about two dozen United States geographic areas, and enrolled through a virtual design. In the prospective study, cohorts were assigned on the basis of participant-reported clinical history obtained from a screening survey and a study questionnaire. Recovered participants in ImmuneRACE Cohort 3 were defined by two consecutive negative NP/OP PCR tests, clearance by a healthcare professional, or resolution of symptoms. In the prospective study, whole blood, serum and a nasopharyngeal or oropharyngeal swab were collected from each participant by mobile phlebotomists. Participants in the prospective study had the option to provide additional blood draws and questionnaires over an approximately 2-month period. Blood samples from the prospective study were shipped frozen or at room temperature prior to DNA extraction.

The count of this clone is one. Its antigen remains unidentified. No much larger clone exists at a distance of one base, and base qualities are not known. Source material: PBMCs or T cells enriched from blood (not recorded which). This TCR was sampled from a woman aged 30 to 39 who had recovered from COVID-19. The chain employs TRBV19 and TRBJ1-4; no confident D gene assignment can be made. In nucleotides, the sequence is TGTGCCAGTAGTACCTCCTATGAAAAACTGTTTTTT. This is translated as CASSTSYEKLFF.